Below are 26 T cell receptor beta chains sequenced from a single sample in a study of cytomegalovirus exposure and HLA in healthy donors. Generated by immunoSEQ multiplex PCR, the TCRdb table keeps only in-frame clones and is missing some. The sample records over 100,000 clones, roughly nine tenths being singletons. The sample was PBMCs. Every receptor here comes from a woman between 18 and 29 years old in good health and CMV-seronegative.

CDR3: CASSFQYNEQYF. Written as DNA, the CDR3 is TGTGCCAGCAGCTTCCAGTACAACGAGCAGTACTTC. The V call is TRBV5-4, the J call TRBJ2-7; D call uncertain. This CDR3 is built from 12 residues. Per germline, CDR1 SGHNT and CDR2 YYREEE (reference sequence). Deletions cut 2 bases from V and 5 bases from J, with 8 bases between.

Comments on this clone: Germline and junction disagree at one end, which may indicate a read error. The rearrangement joins TRBV7-7 to TRBJ2-7, with 7 bases aligning to TRBD1. The CDR3 sequence is 14 residues long. Germline V gene sequence: CDR1 SSHAT, CDR2 FNYEAQ (reference sequence). The CDR3 protein is CASSPGQSAYEQYF. The DNA of the CDR3 is TGTGCTAGCAGCCCGGGACAGTCTGCGTACGAGCAGTACTTC. The entire variable domain, with the rest obtained from reference TRBV7-7 and TRBJ2-7, is as follows: GAGVSQSPRYKVTKRGQDVTLRCDPISSHATLYWYQQALGQGPEFLTYFNYEAQPDKSGLPSDRFSAERPEGSISTLTIQRTEQRDSAMYRCASSPGQSAYEQYFGPGTRLTVT.

The DNA for the CDR3 is TGCGCCAGCAGCATCTCCGGCGGCAGCGGCAACAATGAGCAGTTCTTC. Encoded protein: CASSISGGSGNNEQFF. The chain combines TRBV4-1 with TRBJ2-1; the D gene is possibly TRBD2 (5 bases). Germline loops: CDR1 MGHRA, CDR2 YSYEKL. The V gene lost 5 bases and the J gene lost 5 bases, with 19 bases spanning the gap. The CDR3 has 16 amino acids.

This chain uses TRBV2 with TRBJ2-5; D perhaps matches TRBD1 (6 bases). Germline CDR1 reads SNHLY; CDR2 reads FYNNEI. Trimming pared 4 bases from V and 8 bases from J, leaving 14 bases between. The CDR3 has 13 amino acids. The CDR3 spells CASSAGQGKTQYF. The CDR3, as DNA: TGTGCCAGCAGTGCAGGGCAGGGGAAAACCCAGTACTTC.

The chain is built from TRBV21-1 and TRBJ2-7; TRBD2 reflects the table's D call only, with no check against the DNA. TRBV21-1 corresponds to a pseudogene. The CDR3 runs 15 residues. CDR3 amino acids: CASNRPPGVIYEQYF. Written as DNA, the CDR3 is TGTGCCAGCAATAGGCCACCCGGAGTAATTTACGAGCAGTACTTC.

The chain joins TRBV10-2 to TRBJ2-4; D unresolved. V dropped 0 bases and J dropped 3 bases, with 12 bases sitting between them. Per germline, CDR1 WSHSY and CDR2 SAAADI. The CDR3 is made up of 16 amino acids. The CDR3 sequence is CASSESFSSSKNIQYF. Here the CDR3 DNA reads TGCGCCAGCAGTGAGTCATTTTCCTCCAGCAAAAACATTCAGTACTTC.

The J gene is TRBJ1-3, the V gene TRBV9; perhaps TRBD1 as D (6 bases). Germline V gene data show CDR1 as SGDLS and CDR2 as YYNGEE. V dropped 0 bases and J dropped 4 bases, with 11 bases sitting between them. This CDR3 has 15 amino acids. The DNA for the CDR3 is TGTGCCAGCAGCGTAGATTACAGGGTGGGAAACACCATATATTTT. This translates into CASSVDYRVGNTIYF.

The chain employs TRBV19 and TRBJ2-1, with 12 bases that match TRBD2. Unmatched junction bases numbered 5, after V lost 5 bases and J lost 9 bases. The germline V gene has CDR1 LNHDA and CDR2 SQIVND (reference sequence). The CDR3 sequence is 14 residues long. As DNA, the CDR3 is TGTGCCAGTAGTCCTAGCGGGGGGGGCCCTGAGCAGTTCTTC. This translates into CASSPSGGGPEQFF.

This chain joins TRBV10-1 and TRBJ2-3; D is unclear. Germline-derived CDR1 and CDR2 are WNHNN and SYGVQD (reference sequence). Deletions cut 10 bases from V and 3 bases from J, with 14 bases between. This CDR3 is 13 amino acids long. This CDR3 is CATQKALTDTQYF. The CDR3 region has the DNA TGCGCCACCCAAAAAGCCTTGACAGATACGCAGTATTTT.

CDR3: CASSQYTSGGYNEQFF. In DNA, the CDR3 is TGTGCCAGCAGCCAGTATACTAGCGGGGGCTACAATGAGCAGTTCTTC. The J gene is TRBJ2-1, the V gene TRBV14; TRBD2 agrees at 11 bases. V lost 3 bases, J lost 3 bases, and 4 bases stayed unmatched. This CDR3 region has 16 residues. CDR1 is SGHDN and CDR2 is FVKESK in the germline V gene.

The chain uses TRBV10-2 and TRBJ1-4; perhaps TRBD1 as D (5 bases). CDR3 length: 15 amino acids. Germline V gene data show CDR1 as WSHSY and CDR2 as SAAADI. Trimming took 7 bases from V and 0 from J, leaving 12 bases between them. CDR3 coding DNA: TGCGCCAGCAAGTTACAGGCCTCAACTAATGAAAAACTGTTTTTT. Translated, it gives CASKLQASTNEKLFF.

The V and J genes are TRBV11-2 and TRBJ2-2; 11 bases map to TRBD2. The CDR3 is 15 amino acids. The germline CDR1 and CDR2 sequences are SGHAT and FQNNGV. V dropped 8 bases and J dropped 1; count of bases not matched to a gene: 3. CDR3 DNA sequence: TGTGCCAGCCAGGGACTAGCGGAGAACACCGGGGAGCTGTTTTTT. Translating it yields CASQGLAENTGELFF.

The chain uses TRBV2 and TRBJ1-4, with TRBD1 as a possible D gene (6 bases). Trimming left V 6 bases short and J 7 bases short, with 12 bases between. Germline CDR1 SNHLY, CDR2 FYNNEI. The CDR3 has 13 amino acids. The CDR3 is CASSTGTREKLFF. The CDR3 region has the DNA TGTGCCAGCAGCACCGGGACACGTGAAAAACTGTTTTTT.

The V call is TRBV18, the J call TRBJ1-5; 10 bases line up with TRBD1. The CDR3 has 16 residues. V was pared by 4 bases and J by 4 bases, with 7 bases of the junction left unmatched. Germline V gene lookup returns CDR1 KGHSH and CDR2 LQKENI. CDR3 protein: CASSRGTGESNQPQHF. The CDR3 DNA follows: TGTGCCAGCTCACGTGGGACAGGGGAATCAAATCAGCCCCAGCATTTT.

The chain is built from TRBV10-3 and TRBJ1-2, with 7 bases matching TRBD1. From germline, CDR1 is ENHRY and CDR2 SYGVKD. CDR3 length: 13 amino acids. J lost 4 bases, V lost 4 bases, and 3 bases had no gene match. CDR3 bases: TGTGCCATCAGTGGGGGACAGCTCTATGGCTACACCTTC. Translated, it gives CAISGGQLYGYTF.

The chain has TRBV6-1 and TRBJ2-3, with 7 bases identical to TRBD2. V shed 8 bases, J shed 2 bases, and the junction held 4 bases outside the gene matches. This CDR3 spans 13 amino acids. Germline V gene lookup returns CDR1 MNHNS and CDR2 SASEGT. The CDR3 spells CASRDYYTDTQYF. The CDR3 nucleotides are TGTGCCAGCCGGGACTATTACACAGATACGCAGTATTTT.

This chain connects TRBV25-1 to TRBJ1-2; TRBD1 agrees at 7 bases. CDR3 length: 15 residues. Germline CDR1 reads MGHDK; CDR2 reads SYGVNS. V trimming: 4 bases; J trimming: 2 bases; junction bases outside the gene matches: 7. CDR3 sequence: CASSATDRLNYGYTF. CDR3 sequence (DNA): TGTGCCAGCAGTGCCACGGACAGGTTAAACTATGGCTACACCTTC.

This clone was recorded a few times. This chain links TRBV11-2 with TRBJ1-2; 7 nucleotides match TRBD1. Germline CDR1 SGHAT, CDR2 FQNNGV. This CDR3 has 14 amino acids. Trimming at V came to 4 bases and at J to 5 bases, leaving 7 bases not matched to a gene. CDR3 region: CASSSIQGRYGYTF. The CDR3 bases are TGTGCCAGCAGCTCTATACAGGGGAGGTATGGCTACACCTTC. Drawing the rest from reference TRBV11-2 and TRBJ1-2, the complete variable domain is EAGVAQSPRYKIIEKRQSVAFWCNPISGHATLYWYQQILGQGPKLLIQFQNNGVVDDSQLPKDRFSAERLKGVDSTLKIQPAKLEDSAVYLCASSSIQGRYGYTFGSGTRLTVV.

The V call is TRBV9, the J call TRBJ1-2; 8 nucleotides align to TRBD1. This CDR3 has 15 amino acids. V lost 0 bases to trimming and J lost 4 bases; unmatched junction nucleotides: 5. Germline CDR1 and CDR2: SGDLS and YYNGEE. CDR3 DNA: TGTGCCAGCAGCGTAGGGGGACAGGAACGCTATGGCTACACCTTC. It is translated as CASSVGGQERYGYTF.

In nucleotides, the CDR3 is TGTGCCAGCTCACCACCGGGCAGGCTCGAAAGTGGCTACACCTTC. Its protein is CASSPPGRLESGYTF. The chain has TRBV18 and TRBJ1-2; no definite D call. CDR1 and CDR2 (germline): KGHSH, LQKENI. V dropped 0 bases and J dropped 7 bases, with 15 bases sitting between them. This CDR3 region has 15 residues.

This sequence joins TRBV9 and TRBJ1-3; D remains ambiguous. Per the germline V gene, CDR1 is SGDLS and CDR2 is YYNGEE. CDR3 size: 15 residues. V dropped 2 bases and J dropped 2 bases, with 11 bases sitting between them. In DNA, the CDR3 is TGTGCCAGCAGCGTCCTGGCGGGAGCTGGAAACACCATATATTTT. Its protein product is CASSVLAGAGNTIYF. Full variable domain (remainder filled in from reference TRBV9 and TRBJ1-3): DSGVTQTPKHLITATGQRVTLRCSPRSGDLSVYWYQQSLDQGLQFLIQYYNGEERAKGNILERFSAQQFPDLHSELNLSSLELGDSALYFCASSVLAGAGNTIYFGEGSWLTVV.

The chain employs TRBV7-2 and TRBJ2-1; D perhaps matches TRBD1 (6 bases). Trimming took off 0 bases at V and 8 bases at J, with 11 bases between the two ends. CDR3 length equals 14 residues. Looked up from germline, CDR1 is SGHTA and CDR2 is FQGNSA. This chain's CDR3 is CASSLALGADEQFF. The CDR3 region has the DNA TGTGCCAGCAGCTTAGCGCTGGGGGCCGATGAGCAGTTCTTC.

The V call is TRBV6-5, the J call TRBJ1-3; D perhaps matches TRBD1 (6 bases). The germline gives CDR1 MNHEY, CDR2 SVGAGI. The CDR3 extends over 15 amino acids. V lost 2 bases to trimming and J lost 2 bases, with 10 bases between them. The DNA for the CDR3 is TGTGCCAGCAGTTACGTCCAGGGGCCTGGAAACACCATATATTTT. It encodes CASSYVQGPGNTIYF.

The genes are TRBV19 and TRBJ2-1; D is perhaps TRBD2 (7 bases). This CDR3 spans 13 amino acids. Germline V gene lookup returns CDR1 LNHDA and CDR2 SQIVND (reference sequence). Trimming shortened V by 8 bases and J by 3 bases, and 11 bases separated the two germline ends. This chain's CDR3 is CASGGANYNEQFF. The DNA of the CDR3 is TGTGCCAGTGGGGGGGCGAACTACAATGAGCAGTTCTTC.

The rearrangement uses TRBV18 and TRBJ2-5; possible D gene TRBD1, 6 bases. V lost 6 bases to trimming and J lost 5 bases, with 16 bases between them. Germline V CDR1 and CDR2: KGHSH, LQKENI. The CDR3 has 14 amino acids. CDR3 loop: CASSPPGDRETQYF. The CDR3 DNA reads TGTGCCAGCTCCCCCCCAGGGGATCGGGAGACCCAGTACTTC.

This clone was observed a single time. The chain employs TRBV4-1 and TRBJ2-1, with 10 positions matching TRBD2. The V gene end was trimmed by 3 bases and the J gene end by 10 bases; junction bases not matched to a gene: 12. Germline values: CDR1 MGHRA, CDR2 YSYEKL. The CDR3 is 16 residues long. The CDR3 sequence: CASSQRGLAGAKEQFF. The CDR3 nucleotides read TGCGCCAGCAGCCAGCGGGGGCTAGCGGGGGCCAAAGAGCAGTTCTTC.